Sequencing of this T cell receptor (beta chain) was carried out in a study of T-cell reconstitution after alpha-beta-depleted transplantation in children. During its preparation, the TCRbeta library received unique molecular identifiers. TCRdb re-analysed the PCR reads in MiXCR, keeping a single row per CDR3 protein. This table holds hundreds of thousands of distinct CDR3 sequences, around 12% found once. V was pared by 5 bases and J by 0 bases, with 17 bases between. CDR1 and CDR2 (germline): SGHDN, FVKESK. The CDR3 totals 17 residues. The chain uses TRBV14 and TRBJ2-1; D remains ambiguous. This sequence originates from a girl under 10 years old with congenital amegakaryocytic thrombocytopenia, due to receive a stem cell transplant. Sequencing was performed on PBMCs, taken before TCRalphabeta/CD19-depleted stem cell transplant. CDR3 DNA: TGTGCCAGCAGCTACTTATCTGGTCGGAGCTCCTACAATGAGCAGTTCTTC. Its protein is CASSYLSGRSSYNEQFF.